This TCR beta chain stems from a study of blood T cells in healthy people across ages. Background on the study: About one barcoded beta molecule per two T cells came from capture by template switching. Whole-study results and caveats: Older age coincided with a roughly linear decline in TCR beta diversity per million T cells. Long-lived and aged donors differed, with more naive CD4+ cells and higher diversity in the long-lived.

Losses at the gene ends were 6 bases for V and 3 bases for J; bases not matched to a gene: 8. This CDR3 has 15 residues. Germline V gives CDR1 ENHRY, CDR2 SYGVKD. Through a sample-barcoded 5' primer and a J-beta primer mix, a second PCR was run for about 6 to 12 cycles. TCRdb used MiXCR to reprocess the 5' RACE reads, holding one entry per CDR3 protein. The data contain 1.5 million to 2 million distinct CDR3 sequences, 49% of them singletons. This clonotype was counted at least ten times. As yet, its antigen is unknown. This receptor was obtained from a woman between 40 and 50 years old in good health. Sequencing input: blood. The V gene is TRBV10-3, the J gene TRBJ2-5, with 9 bases matching TRBD1. CDR3 residues: CAIRDPGQGKETQYF. The CDR3 region has the DNA TGTGCCATCAGGGACCCGGGACAGGGCAAAGAGACCCAGTACTTC.